One and the same sample provided the 12 T cell receptor beta chains below, sequenced in a study of blood T cell repertoires in COVID-19. TCRdb's table, derived via immunoSEQ multiplex PCR, lists solely in-frame clones and lacks some. In the table there are more than 200,000 clones, 88% of which are singletons. Sample: PBMCs or T cells enriched from blood (not recorded which). All receptors derive from a woman between 25 and 40 years old who had been exposed to COVID-19.

The chain employs TRBV15 and TRBJ2-5, with D possibly matching TRBD1 (6 bases). Germline V gene lookup returns CDR1 LNHNV and CDR2 YYDKDF (reference sequence). The CDR3 has 14 amino acids. V lost 4 bases and J lost 5, with 14 bases in between. CDR3 DNA sequence: TGTGCCACCAGCACCCAACAGGGAGCGGAGACCCAGTACTTC. As protein: CATSTQQGAETQYF.

The chain is built from TRBV18 and TRBJ2-1; TRBD2 might be the D (5 bases). Germline CDR1 KGHSH, CDR2 LQKENI. V gave up 0 bases and J gave up 0 bases, with 9 bases separating them. The CDR3 consists of 16 residues. The CDR3 here is CASSPPERISYNEQFF. The DNA of the CDR3 is TGTGCCAGCTCACCACCGGAGCGGATCTCCTACAATGAGCAGTTCTTC. Drawing the rest from reference TRBV18 and TRBJ2-1, the complete variable domain is NAGVMQNPRHLVRRRGQEARLRCSPMKGHSHVYWYRQLPEEGLKFMVYLQKENIIDESGMPKERFSAEFPKEGPSILRIQQVVRGDSAAYFCASSPPERISYNEQFFGPGTRLTVL.

The rearrangement uses TRBV11-3 and TRBJ2-5; perhaps TRBD2 as D (7 bases). V was shortened by 2 bases and J by 1 base, with 23 bases between the two germline ends. Germline CDR1 and CDR2: SGHNT and YENEEA. The CDR3 loop spans 19 amino acids. CDR3 region: CASSLRGGRAGRFQETQYF. CDR3 coding DNA: TGTGCCAGCAGCTTAAGGGGGGGCCGGGCAGGCAGATTCCAAGAGACCCAGTACTTC.

This clone occurred once. CDR3 bases: TGTGCCAGCAGCCTATATAAGGGGCCCAACACCGGGGAGCTGTTTTTT. As protein: CASSLYKGPNTGELFF. The chain employs TRBV6-4 and TRBJ2-2; D might be TRBD1 (5 bases). Trimming removed 6 bases at V and 2 bases at J, with 16 bases between. Germline values: CDR1 MRHNA, CDR2 SNTAGT. The CDR3 loop spans 16 amino acids.

This clone was picked up a small number of times. V is TRBV2 and J is TRBJ2-6; 7 bases agree with TRBD2. V lost 8 bases and J lost 5; bases outside the gene matches: 9. The CDR3 sequence is 15 residues long. From germline, CDR1 is SNHLY and CDR2 FYNNEI. DNA for the CDR3: TGTGCCAGCCGGTGGGAGGGGCAGCGGGCCAACGTCCTGACTTTC. Encoded protein: CASRWEGQRANVLTF.

As regards this clone: This is likely an artifact of a read error, given a far larger clone one base away. The chain carries TRBV27 and TRBJ2-7; a possible D gene is TRBD1 (6 bases). Trimming removed 6 bases from V and 5 bases from J, with 8 bases in between. The CDR3 loop spans 11 amino acids. The germline CDR1 and CDR2 sequences are MNHEY and SMNVEV (reference sequence). The CDR3 sequence is CASRYRDEQYF. DNA of the CDR3: TGTGCCAGCAGATACAGGGACGAGCAGTACTTC.

The CDR3 is CAWSTGDLHEQFF. The CDR3 DNA reads TGTGCCTGGAGTACGGGAGACCTCCATGAGCAGTTCTTC. The chain combines TRBV30 with TRBJ2-1, with D perhaps matching TRBD2 (6 bases). The germline CDR1 and CDR2 sequences are GTSNPN and SVGIG (reference sequence). The CDR3 length is 13 residues. Between the trimmed V and J ends, which lost 2 bases and 8 bases, there was a span of 13 bases.

The sample holds a few counts of this clone. The chain carries TRBV7-3 and TRBJ2-1, with 9 bases fitting TRBD2. Trimming cost V 3 bases and J 4 bases; bases outside gene matches: 10. The germline CDR1 and CDR2 sequences are SGHTA and FQGTGA. The CDR3 is 17 residues long. DNA for the CDR3: TGTGCCAGCAGCTTCACTACCCTAGCGGGAAAGTACAATGAGCAGTTCTTC. It codes for CASSFTTLAGKYNEQFF.

The CDR3, as DNA: TGTGCCAGTAGTAGGGGCGGGACCTACGAGCAGTACTTC. This gives the protein CASSRGGTYEQYF. V usage is TRBV19 and J usage is TRBJ2-7; D is perhaps TRBD2 (6 bases). Germline-derived CDR1 and CDR2 are LNHDA and SQIVND (reference sequence). This CDR3 region has 13 residues. Trimming removed 4 bases at V and 2 bases at J, with 9 bases between.

V and J are TRBV19 and TRBJ2-1; weak D call: TRBD2 (6 bases). CDR1 is LNHDA and CDR2 is SQIVND in the germline V gene (reference sequence). This CDR3 comprises 16 residues. Trimming shortened V by 1 base and J by 2 bases, and 12 bases separated the two germline ends. CDR3 sequence (DNA): TGTGCCAGTAGTATAGGGAGCGGGCGGACCTACAATGAGCAGTTCTTC. Residues: CASSIGSGRTYNEQFF.

Note on this clone: Other DNA sequences of this sample code for an identical CDR3. The rearrangement joins TRBV6-5 to TRBJ2-5; no firm D call. The CDR3 totals 13 residues. V shed 5 bases and J shed 2 bases, with 9 bases lying between them. From germline, CDR1 is MNHEY and CDR2 SVGAGI. The DNA of the CDR3 is TGTGCCAGCAGTCCTGGCCAGCAAGAGACCCAGTACTTC. It specifies CASSPGQQETQYF.

The V and J genes are TRBV5-1 and TRBJ2-2; 15 bases agree with TRBD2. V gave up 4 bases and J gave up 4 bases; unmatched junction bases: 2. In germline, CDR1 is SGHRS, CDR2 YFSETQ. The length of the CDR3 is 16 residues. CDR3 in DNA: TGCGCCAGCAGCAAGGGACTAGCGGGGGGCACCGGGGAGCTGTTTTTT. Translated: CASSKGLAGGTGELFF. The variable domain in full, with the rest retrieved from reference TRBV5-1 and TRBJ2-2, is KAGVTQTPRYLIKTRGQQVTLSCSPISGHRSVSWYQQTPGQGLQFLFEYFSETQRNKGNFPGRFSGRQFSNSRSEMNVSTLELGDSALYLCASSKGLAGGTGELFFGEGSRLTVL.